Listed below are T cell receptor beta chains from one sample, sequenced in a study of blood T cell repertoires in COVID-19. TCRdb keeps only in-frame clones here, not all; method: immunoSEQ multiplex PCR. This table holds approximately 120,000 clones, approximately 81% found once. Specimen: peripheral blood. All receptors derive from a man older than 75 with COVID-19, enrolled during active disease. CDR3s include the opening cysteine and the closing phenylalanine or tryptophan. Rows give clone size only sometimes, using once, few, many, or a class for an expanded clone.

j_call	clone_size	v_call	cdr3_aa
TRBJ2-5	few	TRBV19	CASSIYWSGNRETQYF
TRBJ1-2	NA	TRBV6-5	CASSYATGGYTF
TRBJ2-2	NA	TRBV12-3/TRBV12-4	CASRPTETGELFF
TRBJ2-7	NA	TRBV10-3	CAISESSYEQYF
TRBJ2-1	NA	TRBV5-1	CASSLDRGAGGNEQFF
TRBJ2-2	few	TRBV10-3	CAIRGVRGTGELFF
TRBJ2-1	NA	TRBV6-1	CASSEAGAYNEQFF
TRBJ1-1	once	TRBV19	CASSREGRLDTEAFF
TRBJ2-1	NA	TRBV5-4	CASSLPSGSYNEQFF
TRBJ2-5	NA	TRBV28	CASRRGSKETQYF
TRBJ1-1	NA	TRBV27	CASSTRGGRAFF
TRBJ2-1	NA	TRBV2	CASVRDTSSYNEQFF
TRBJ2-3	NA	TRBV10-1	CASSESGAGSSDTQYF
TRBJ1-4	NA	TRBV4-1	CASSRDIGAGNEKLFF
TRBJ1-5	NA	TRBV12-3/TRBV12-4	CASSIREGQPQHF
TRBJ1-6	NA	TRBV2	CASSYTGTGKNSPLHF
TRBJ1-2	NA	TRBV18	CASSPSLNTGHGGYTF
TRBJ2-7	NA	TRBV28	CASREQGRGHEQYF
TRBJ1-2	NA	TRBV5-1	CASSPGQGSYGYTF
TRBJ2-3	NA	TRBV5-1	CASSLAGGSDTQYF
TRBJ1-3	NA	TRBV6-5	CASTLSGSRNTIYF
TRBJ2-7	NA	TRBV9	CASSLGQAPYEQYF
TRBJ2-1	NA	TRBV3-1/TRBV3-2	CASTSTESYNEQFF
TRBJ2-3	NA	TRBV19	CASSNRVLPTSTDTQYF
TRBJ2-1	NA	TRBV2	CASRRDLGDEQFF
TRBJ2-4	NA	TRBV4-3	CASSQDALGLRKNIQYF
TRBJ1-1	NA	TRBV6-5	CASSYSLPNTEAFF
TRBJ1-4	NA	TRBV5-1	CASSFQGPNEKLFF
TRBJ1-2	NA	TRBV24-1	CATSDATGVALYGYTF
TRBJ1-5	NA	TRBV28	CASSFVTVNQPQHF
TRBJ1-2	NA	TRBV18	CASSPSGEVYGYTF
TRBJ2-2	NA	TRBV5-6	CASTPLQGRELFF
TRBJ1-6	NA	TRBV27	CASMFAGSDSPLHF
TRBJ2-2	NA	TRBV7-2	CASSSQYTGELFF
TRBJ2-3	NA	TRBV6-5	CASSNYGGGTDTQYF
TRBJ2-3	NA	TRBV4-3	CASSQDQYSPGGTDTQYF
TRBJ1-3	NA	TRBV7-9	CASSPSGGPGNTIYF
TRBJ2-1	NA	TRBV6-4	CASSDWTSGRVTANEQFF
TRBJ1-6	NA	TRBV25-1	CASSPISYNSPLHF
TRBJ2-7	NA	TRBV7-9	CASSSEGGGEQYF
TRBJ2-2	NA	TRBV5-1	CASSFRDSDTGELFF
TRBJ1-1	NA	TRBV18	CASSGTRDTEAFF
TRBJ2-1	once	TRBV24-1	CATSDLGLAGVNNEQFF
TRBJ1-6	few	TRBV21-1	CASSKTGGFSPLHF
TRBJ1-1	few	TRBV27	CASSARQGPEAFF